A selection of T cell receptor beta chains follows, all from one sample in a study of blood T cell repertoires in COVID-19. TCRdb keeps only in-frame clones here, not all; method: immunoSEQ multiplex PCR. Found here are more than 150,000 clones, around 80% of them singletons; the top ten hold about an eighth. The specimen sequenced was peripheral blood. These receptors were obtained from a man aged 25-45 years with active or convalescent COVID-19. The CDR3 runs from the conserved cysteine through the conserved F or W. The D gene is left open where the match is weak. Not every row has a clone size; where given, it reads once, few, many or a size class.

TRBD1,TRBV5-1,TRBJ1-6,.,TGCGCCAGCAGCTTGGGCCCAGGGGGCACGGCACCCCTCCACTTT,CASSLGPGGTAPLHF
TRBD1,TRBV12-5,TRBJ2-1,.,TGTGCTAGTGGCCGCGGACAGGGGACTATCAATGAGCAGTTCTTC,CASGRGQGTINEQFF
.,TRBV7-8,TRBJ1-2,.,TGTGCCAGCAGCTCCAGGGGAGATAATGGCTACACCTTC,CASSSRGDNGYTF
.,TRBV30,TRBJ1-6,.,TGTGCCTGGAGTGTTGGGCAGTTTAATTCACCCCTCCACTTT,CAWSVGQFNSPLHF
TRBD1,TRBV5-6,TRBJ2-2,.,TGTGCCAGCAGCCCGGGTCCGGGACAGGGTAACACCGGGGAGCTGTTTTTT,CASSPGPGQGNTGELFF
TRBD1,TRBV10-3,TRBJ2-5,.,TGTGCCATCAGTGCGAACGACAGGGGCCCGGGGGAGACCCAGTACTTC,CAISANDRGPGETQYF
.,TRBV25-1,TRBJ1-3,few,TGTGCCAGCAGTGTACAGGGTGTCAGGACAAACACCATATATTTT,CASSVQGVRTNTIYF
TRBD1,TRBV7-2,TRBJ1-4,.,TGTGCCAGCAGCTCGTACAGGGGTGAAAAACTGTTTTTT,CASSSYRGEKLFF
.,TRBV5-6,TRBJ1-2,.,TGTGCCAGCAGCTTGGCCTGGCAGAGTGGTAGGGGTAACTATGGCTACACCTTC,CASSLAWQSGRGNYGYTF
TRBD2,TRBV6-5,TRBJ2-7,once,TGTGCCAGCAAGGCCTCCAGCGGGGTCTCCTACGAGCAGTACTTC,CASKASSGVSYEQYF
TRBD1,TRBV6-1,TRBJ2-1,.,TGTGCCAGCAGTGAACAACGGGGACAGGGAGAGCAGTTCTTC,CASSEQRGQGEQFF
TRBD2,TRBV19,TRBJ2-1,.,TGTGCCAGTAGTATTGCCCTAGCGGGGGTTAATGAGCAGTTCTTC,CASSIALAGVNEQFF
.,TRBV19,TRBJ1-6,.,TGTGCCAGTAACCCCGGGACATCCAAAGACTATAATTCACCCCTCCACTTT,CASNPGTSKDYNSPLHF
TRBD1,TRBV6-1,TRBJ2-5,.,TGTGCCAGCAGTGACCAATGGACAGGGGGAGAGACCCAGTACTTC,CASSDQWTGGETQYF
TRBD2,TRBV19,TRBJ2-7,.,TGTGCCAGTAGTATGGTAGGCGGGAGGGCCAACGAGCAGTACTTC,CASSMVGGRANEQYF
.,TRBV28,TRBJ2-5,.,TGTGCCAGCAGTTTATACTTCGGGGAGACCCAGTACTTC,CASSLYFGETQYF
.,TRBV20-1,TRBJ1-2,.,TGCAGTGCTAGAGAGCAGCGTGGCTACACCTTC,CSAREQRGYTF
TRBD2,TRBV7-6,TRBJ2-7,.,TGTGCCAGCAGCTTAGAATCTAGCGGGAATTACTACGAGCAGTACTTC,CASSLESSGNYYEQYF
TRBD1,TRBV14,TRBJ1-5,.,TGTGCCAGCAGCCAAGTTGGGGGACAGGTCAGCAATCAGCCCCAGCATTTT,CASSQVGGQVSNQPQHF
TRBD1,TRBV28,TRBJ1-2,.,TGTGCCAGCAGCCCCGGGACAGGGGGCTTCTATGGCTACACCTTC,CASSPGTGGFYGYTF
.,TRBV4-3,TRBJ1-2,once,TGCGCCAGCAGCCAAGACGATAAGTCAGGGCACTATGGCTACACCTTC,CASSQDDKSGHYGYTF
TRBD1,TRBV5-6,TRBJ2-1,.,TGTGCCAGCAGCTTGACTAGTTGGGACAGGGAGCAGTTCTTC,CASSLTSWDREQFF